One and the same sample provided the 8 T cell receptor beta chains below, sequenced in a study of cytomegalovirus exposure and HLA in healthy donors. Data came from immunoSEQ multiplex PCR; TCRdb stores just in-frame clones and leaves some out. The repertoire holds tens of thousands of clones, 75% to 90% seen once, with roughly 20% in the top ten. Sequencing used PBMCs. The receptor set was obtained from a man between 18 and 29 years old in good health and CMV-seropositive.

The chain uses TRBV29-1 and TRBJ2-5; D might be TRBD2 (5 bases). The V gene lost 0 bases and the J gene lost 5 bases, with 10 bases spanning the gap. The germline gives CDR1 SQVTM, CDR2 ANQGSEA. The CDR3 contains 13 residues. The CDR3 sequence is CSVEEDSRETQYF. The CDR3 DNA reads as TGCAGCGTTGAAGAGGACTCTAGGGAGACCCAGTACTTC.

The chain combines TRBV4-1 with TRBJ1-5; D may be TRBD1 (6 bases). V gave up 10 bases and J gave up 0 bases, with 10 bases separating them. CDR3 length equals 13 residues. Germline values: CDR1 MGHRA, CDR2 YSYEKL. The CDR3 reads CATGVNSNQPQHF. CDR3 nucleotide sequence: TGCGCCACAGGGGTTAATAGCAATCAGCCCCAGCATTTT.

The V call is TRBV28, the J call TRBJ2-3, with D possibly TRBD1 on 6 matching bases. Germline CDR1 MDHEN, CDR2 SYDVKM. Trimming took off 6 bases at V and 3 bases at J, with 16 bases between the two ends. This CDR3 has 15 amino acids. DNA of the CDR3: TGTGCCAGCAGCTCCGGACAGACGCAGACAGATACGCAGTATTTT. Translation gives CASSSGQTQTDTQYF. The full variable domain, in which reference TRBV28 and TRBJ2-3 provide the parts outside the CDR3, is DVKVTQSSRYLVKRTGEKVFLECVQDMDHENMFWYRQDPGLGLRLIYFSYDVKMKEKGDIPEGYSVSREKKERFSLILESASTNQTSMYLCASSSGQTQTDTQYFGPGTRLTVL.

This clone was counted once. The chain is built from TRBV7-2 and TRBJ2-7, with 10 bases matching TRBD1. The junction had 4 bases not matched to a gene; V was cut back by 2 bases and J by 3 bases. Germline V lookup: CDR1 SGHTA, CDR2 FQGNSA. CDR3 length equals 15 residues. CDR3 amino acids: CASSLRTGGFYEQYF. The CDR3 DNA reads as TGTGCCAGCAGCTTACGGACAGGGGGTTTCTACGAGCAGTACTTC. The complete variable domain, with remaining parts taken from reference TRBV7-2 and TRBJ2-7, reads GAGVSQSPSNKVTEKGKDVELRCDPISGHTALYWYRQSLGQGLEFLIYFQGNSAPDKSGLPSDRFSAERTGGSVSTLTIQRTQQEDSAVYLCASSLRTGGFYEQYFGPGTRLTVT.

The rearrangement uses TRBV2 and TRBJ2-3; 7 bases agree with TRBD2. Germline lookup yields CDR1 SNHLY and CDR2 FYNNEI. The CDR3 covers 16 residues. The J segment lost 2 bases and the V segment lost 2 bases, leaving 7 bases of the junction unmatched. The CDR3 sequence is CASSELPSGFTDTQYF. The DNA for the CDR3 is TGTGCCAGCAGTGAATTGCCTAGCGGTTTCACAGATACGCAGTATTTT.

V usage is TRBV29-1 and J usage is TRBJ2-1; no clear D gene. Trimming took off 1 base at V and 3 bases at J, with 4 bases between the two ends. The length of the CDR3 is 12 residues. Germline-derived CDR1 and CDR2 are SQVTM and ANQGSEA. The chain's CDR3 is CSVEVHYNEQFF. CDR3 nucleotide sequence: TGCAGCGTTGAAGTACACTACAATGAGCAGTTCTTC.

The J gene is TRBJ1-2, the V gene TRBV6-5, with D unclear. Trimming pared 0 bases from V and 8 bases from J, leaving 13 bases between. The CDR3 contains 14 residues. Germline V gene data show CDR1 as MNHEY and CDR2 as SVGAGI. The CDR3 reads CASSYSGHLGGYTF. The CDR3 DNA follows: TGTGCCAGCAGTTACTCGGGCCACCTCGGAGGCTACACCTTC.

The chain employs TRBV28 and TRBJ1-1, with D tentatively TRBD1 (5 bases). V gave up 5 bases and J gave up 8 bases, with 9 bases separating them. CDR3 length: 11 amino acids. Per germline, CDR1 MDHEN and CDR2 SYDVKM. CDR3 sequence (DNA): TGTGCCAGCAGTCCAGACAGCGAAGCTTTCTTT. This encodes CASSPDSEAFF.